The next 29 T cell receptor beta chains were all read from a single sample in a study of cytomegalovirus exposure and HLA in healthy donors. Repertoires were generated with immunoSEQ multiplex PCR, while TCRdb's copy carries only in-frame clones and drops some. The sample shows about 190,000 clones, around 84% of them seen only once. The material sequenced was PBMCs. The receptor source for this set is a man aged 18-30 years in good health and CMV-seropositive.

The CDR3 protein is CASILSGGETQYF. In nucleotides, the CDR3 is TGCGCCAGCATACTCAGCGGGGGGGAGACCCAGTACTTC. This chain connects TRBV5-1 to TRBJ2-5; 9 bases match TRBD2. With V trimmed by 6 bases and J by 5 bases, 5 bases remained unmatched. This CDR3 spans 13 amino acids. Germline V gene sequence: CDR1 SGHRS, CDR2 YFSETQ.

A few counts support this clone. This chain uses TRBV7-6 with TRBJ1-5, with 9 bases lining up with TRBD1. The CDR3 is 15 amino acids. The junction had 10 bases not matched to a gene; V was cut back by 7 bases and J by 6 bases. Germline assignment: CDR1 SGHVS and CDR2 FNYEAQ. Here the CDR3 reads CASNNTGGIGQPQHF. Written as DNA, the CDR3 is TGTGCCAGCAACAACACAGGGGGCATCGGTCAGCCCCAGCATTTT.

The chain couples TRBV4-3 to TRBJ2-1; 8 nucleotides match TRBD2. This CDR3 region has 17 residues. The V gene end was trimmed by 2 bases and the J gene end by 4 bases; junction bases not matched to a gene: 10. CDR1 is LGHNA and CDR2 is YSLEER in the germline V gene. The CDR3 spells CASSQNGLAGGYNEQFF. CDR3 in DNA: TGCGCCAGCAGCCAAAACGGGCTAGCGGGTGGTTACAATGAGCAGTTCTTC.

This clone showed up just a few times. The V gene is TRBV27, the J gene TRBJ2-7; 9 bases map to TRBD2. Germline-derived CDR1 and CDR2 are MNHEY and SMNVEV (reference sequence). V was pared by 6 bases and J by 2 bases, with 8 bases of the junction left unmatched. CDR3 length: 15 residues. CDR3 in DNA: TGTGCCAGCAGGCCGAGGACTAGCGAACCCTACGAGCAGTACTTC. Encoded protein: CASRPRTSEPYEQYF.

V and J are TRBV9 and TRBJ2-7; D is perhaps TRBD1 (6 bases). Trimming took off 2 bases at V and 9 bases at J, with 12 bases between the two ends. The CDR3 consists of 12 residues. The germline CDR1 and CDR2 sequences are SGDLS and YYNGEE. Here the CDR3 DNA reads TGTGCCAGCAGCGTCGAACAGGGCAGGCAGTACTTC. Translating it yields CASSVEQGRQYF.

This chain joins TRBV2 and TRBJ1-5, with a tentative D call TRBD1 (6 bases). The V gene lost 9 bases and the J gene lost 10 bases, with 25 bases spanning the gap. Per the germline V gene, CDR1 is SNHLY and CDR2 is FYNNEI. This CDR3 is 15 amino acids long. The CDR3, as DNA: TGTGCCAGTCAGGGTCTCGGGGGGCCGGGTGCCCCCCAGCATTTT. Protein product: CASQGLGGPGAPQHF.

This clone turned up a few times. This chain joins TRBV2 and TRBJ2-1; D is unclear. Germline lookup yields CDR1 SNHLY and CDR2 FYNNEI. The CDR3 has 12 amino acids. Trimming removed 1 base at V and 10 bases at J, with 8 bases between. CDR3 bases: TGTGCCAGCAGTGAAGGGGCCGGCGAGCAGTTCTTC. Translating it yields CASSEGAGEQFF.

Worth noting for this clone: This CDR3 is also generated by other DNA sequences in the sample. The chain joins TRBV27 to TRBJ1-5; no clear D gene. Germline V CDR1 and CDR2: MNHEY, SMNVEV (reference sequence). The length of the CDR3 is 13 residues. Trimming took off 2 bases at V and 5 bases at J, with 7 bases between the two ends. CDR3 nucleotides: TGTGCCAGCAGTTTAGGGCGAGATCAGCCCCAGCATTTT. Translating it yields CASSLGRDQPQHF.

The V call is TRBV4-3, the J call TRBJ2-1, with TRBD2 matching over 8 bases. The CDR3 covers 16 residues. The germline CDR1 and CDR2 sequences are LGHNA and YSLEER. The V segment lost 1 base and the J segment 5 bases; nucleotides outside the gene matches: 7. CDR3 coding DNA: TGCGCCAGCAGCCAAGGCGTCCTGCGGGAGGACAATGAGCAGTTCTTC. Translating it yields CASSQGVLREDNEQFF.

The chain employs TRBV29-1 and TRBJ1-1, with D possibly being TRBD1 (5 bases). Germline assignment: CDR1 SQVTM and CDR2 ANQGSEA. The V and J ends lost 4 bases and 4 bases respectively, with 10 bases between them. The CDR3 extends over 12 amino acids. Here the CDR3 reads CSVGPQGTEAFF. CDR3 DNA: TGCAGCGTTGGCCCTCAGGGCACTGAAGCTTTCTTT.

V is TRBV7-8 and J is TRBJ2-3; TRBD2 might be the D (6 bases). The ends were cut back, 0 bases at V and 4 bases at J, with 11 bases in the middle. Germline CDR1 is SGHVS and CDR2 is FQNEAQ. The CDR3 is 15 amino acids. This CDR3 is CASSLAGGGSDTQYF. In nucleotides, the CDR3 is TGTGCCAGCAGCTTAGCGGGAGGAGGTTCAGATACGCAGTATTTT.

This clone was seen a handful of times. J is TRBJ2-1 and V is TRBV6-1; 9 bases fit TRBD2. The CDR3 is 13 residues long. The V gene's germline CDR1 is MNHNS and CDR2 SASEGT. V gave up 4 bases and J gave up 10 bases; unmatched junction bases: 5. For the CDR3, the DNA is TGTGCCAGCAGTGCTAATAGCGGGAGAGAGCAGTTCTTC. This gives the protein CASSANSGREQFF.

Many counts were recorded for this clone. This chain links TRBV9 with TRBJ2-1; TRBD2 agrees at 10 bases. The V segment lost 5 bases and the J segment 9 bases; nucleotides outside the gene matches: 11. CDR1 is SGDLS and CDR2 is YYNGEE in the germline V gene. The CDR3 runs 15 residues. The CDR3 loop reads CASSVSSGSPLEQFF. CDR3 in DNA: TGTGCCAGCAGTGTATCTAGCGGGAGTCCCCTTGAGCAGTTCTTC.

The CDR3, as DNA: TGTGCCAGTAGCCCCCTGAGTTCTGGGGCCAACGTCCTGACTTTC. The encoded protein is CASSPLSSGANVLTF. This chain uses TRBV19 with TRBJ2-6; D gene unclear. This CDR3 is built from 15 residues. Trimming left V 6 bases short and J 1 base short, with 10 bases between. Germline V gene lookup returns CDR1 LNHDA and CDR2 SQIVND (reference sequence).

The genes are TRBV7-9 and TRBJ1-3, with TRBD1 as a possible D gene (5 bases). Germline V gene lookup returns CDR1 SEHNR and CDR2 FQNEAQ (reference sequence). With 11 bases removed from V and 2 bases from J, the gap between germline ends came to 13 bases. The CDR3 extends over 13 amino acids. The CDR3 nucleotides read TGTGCCGGCCTCCACAGGACTGGAAACACCATATATTTT. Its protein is CAGLHRTGNTIYF.

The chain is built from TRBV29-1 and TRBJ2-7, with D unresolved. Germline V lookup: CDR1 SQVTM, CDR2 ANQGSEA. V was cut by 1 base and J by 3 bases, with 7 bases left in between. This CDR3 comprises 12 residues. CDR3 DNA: TGCAGCGTTGAAGGGGCATTCTACGAGCAGTACTTC. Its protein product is CSVEGAFYEQYF.

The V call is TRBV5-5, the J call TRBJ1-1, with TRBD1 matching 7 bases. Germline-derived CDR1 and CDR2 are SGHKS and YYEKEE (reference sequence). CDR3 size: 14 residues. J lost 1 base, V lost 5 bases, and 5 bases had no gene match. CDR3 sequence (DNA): TGTGCCAGCAGTTCCGGGACAGCGAACACTGAAGCTTTCTTT. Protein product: CASSSGTANTEAFF.

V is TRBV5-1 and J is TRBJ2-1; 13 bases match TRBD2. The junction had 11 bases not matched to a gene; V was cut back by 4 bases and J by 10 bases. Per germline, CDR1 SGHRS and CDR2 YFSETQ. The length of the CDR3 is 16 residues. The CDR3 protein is CASSPGGTSGAIEQFF. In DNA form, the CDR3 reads TGCGCCAGCAGCCCGGGAGGGACTAGCGGGGCCATAGAGCAGTTCTTC.

The CDR3 DNA reads TGTGCCAGCAGCTCCGTGAGGCGTGTGCGGCAAAACCAAGAGACCCAGTACTTC. The encoded protein is CASSSVRRVRQNQETQYF. The V and J genes are TRBV11-2 and TRBJ2-5; no clear D gene. Germline V lookup: CDR1 SGHAT, CDR2 FQNNGV. The CDR3 is 18 amino acids. Trimming removed 4 bases from V and 0 bases from J, with 21 bases in between.

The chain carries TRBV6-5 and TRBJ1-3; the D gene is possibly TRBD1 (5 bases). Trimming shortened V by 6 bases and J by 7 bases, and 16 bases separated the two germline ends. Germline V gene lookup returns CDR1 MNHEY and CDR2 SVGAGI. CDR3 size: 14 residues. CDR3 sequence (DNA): TGTGCCAGCAGCCCCGTAAAGGGGTGGAACACCATATATTTT. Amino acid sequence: CASSPVKGWNTIYF.

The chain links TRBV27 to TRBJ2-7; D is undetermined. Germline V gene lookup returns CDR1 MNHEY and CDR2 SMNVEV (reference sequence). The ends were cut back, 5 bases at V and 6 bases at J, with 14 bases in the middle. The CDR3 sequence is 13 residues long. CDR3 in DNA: TGTGCCAGCAGTCTCGGATCTTCGGGCGAGCAGTACTTC. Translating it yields CASSLGSSGEQYF.

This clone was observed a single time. CDR3 bases: TGTGCCAGCAGTTACAAATCGGCAGGTCATAACTATGGCTACACCTTC. The encoded protein is CASSYKSAGHNYGYTF. The chain combines TRBV6-6 with TRBJ1-2; the D is unclear. The V end lost 2 bases, the J end lost 1 base, and 14 bases lay between the germline ends. Per germline, CDR1 MNHNY and CDR2 SVGAGI (reference sequence). The length of the CDR3 is 16 residues.

CDR3 sequence: CSGLEGTGGYTF. In nucleotides, the CDR3 is TGCAGCGGCCTCGAGGGCACGGGTGGCTACACCTTC. The chain couples TRBV29-1 to TRBJ1-2, with unresolved D. The V end lost 7 bases, the J end lost 7 bases, and 16 bases lay between the germline ends. This CDR3 comprises 12 residues. From germline, CDR1 is SQVTM and CDR2 ANQGSEA.

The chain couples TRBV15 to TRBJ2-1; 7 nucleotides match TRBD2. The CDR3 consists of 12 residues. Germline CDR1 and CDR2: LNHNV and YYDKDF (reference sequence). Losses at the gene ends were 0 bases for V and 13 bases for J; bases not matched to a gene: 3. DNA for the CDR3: TGTGCCACCAGCAGAGATAGGGACTATCAGTTCTTC. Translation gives CATSRDRDYQFF.

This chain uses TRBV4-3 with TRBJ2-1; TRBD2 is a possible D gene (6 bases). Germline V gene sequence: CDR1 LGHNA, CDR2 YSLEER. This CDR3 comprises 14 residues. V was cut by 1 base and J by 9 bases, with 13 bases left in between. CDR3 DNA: TGCGCCAGCAGCCAAGTTCTTTCCGGGGGTGAGCAGTTCTTC. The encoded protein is CASSQVLSGGEQFF.

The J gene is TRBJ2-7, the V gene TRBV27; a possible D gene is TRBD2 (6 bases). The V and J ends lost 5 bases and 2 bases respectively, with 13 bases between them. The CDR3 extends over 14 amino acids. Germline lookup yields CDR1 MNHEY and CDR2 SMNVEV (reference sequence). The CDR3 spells CASSRYGGAYEQYF. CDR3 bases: TGTGCCAGCAGTCGCTACGGGGGAGCCTACGAGCAGTACTTC.

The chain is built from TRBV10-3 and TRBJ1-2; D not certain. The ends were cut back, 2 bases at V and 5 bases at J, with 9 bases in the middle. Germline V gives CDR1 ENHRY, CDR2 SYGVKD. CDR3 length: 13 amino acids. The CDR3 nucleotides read TGTGCCATCAGTGAGACTGGTCCTTATGGCTACACCTTC. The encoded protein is CAISETGPYGYTF.

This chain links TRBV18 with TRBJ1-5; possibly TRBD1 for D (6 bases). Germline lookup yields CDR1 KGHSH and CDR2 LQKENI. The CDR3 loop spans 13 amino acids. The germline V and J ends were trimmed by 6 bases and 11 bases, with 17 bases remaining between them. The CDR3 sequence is CASSRDNENSQHF. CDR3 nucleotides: TGTGCCAGCTCCAGGGACAATGAGAATTCCCAGCATTTT.

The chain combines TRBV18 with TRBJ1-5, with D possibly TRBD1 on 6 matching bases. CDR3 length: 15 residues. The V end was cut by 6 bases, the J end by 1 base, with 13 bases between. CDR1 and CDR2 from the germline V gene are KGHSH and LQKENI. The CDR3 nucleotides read TGTGCCAGCTCGCTTCGACAGGCGAGCAATCAGCCCCAGCATTTT. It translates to CASSLRQASNQPQHF. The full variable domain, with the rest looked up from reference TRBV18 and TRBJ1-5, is NAGVMQNPRHLVRRRGQEARLRCSPMKGHSHVYWYRQLPEEGLKFMVYLQKENIIDESGMPKERFSAEFPKEGPSILRIQQVVRGDSAAYFCASSLRQASNQPQHFGDGTRLSIL.